This entry features one TCR beta chain sequence. What it binds is unknown. The data were obtained in a study of OX40 agonist ivuxolimab in advanced cancers. Study-level results: Patients who responded partially at 0.1-3.0 mg/kg showed clonal expansion ranking among the lowest.

The repertoire was sequenced with immunoSEQ multiplex PCR; TCRdb's copy has only in-frame clones and lacks some. The sample includes 80,000 or so clones, 75% to 90% of them seen just once. The TCR was taken from an adult with an advanced solid tumor such as melanoma, head and neck, liver or kidney cancer. Source: CD4+ or CD8+ T cells sorted from blood, taken in a trial of the OX40 agonist ivuxolimab.

The CDR3 region is CASSVDFGSEKLFF. In nucleotides, the CDR3 is TGTGCCAGCAGCGTAGACTTCGGTTCTGAAAAACTGTTTTTT. V gene TRBV9 combines with J gene TRBJ1-4; no reliable D call. The CDR3 runs to 14 residues. Deletions cut 0 bases from V and 7 bases from J, with 10 bases between. CDR1 and CDR2 from the germline V gene are SGDLS and YYNGEE.